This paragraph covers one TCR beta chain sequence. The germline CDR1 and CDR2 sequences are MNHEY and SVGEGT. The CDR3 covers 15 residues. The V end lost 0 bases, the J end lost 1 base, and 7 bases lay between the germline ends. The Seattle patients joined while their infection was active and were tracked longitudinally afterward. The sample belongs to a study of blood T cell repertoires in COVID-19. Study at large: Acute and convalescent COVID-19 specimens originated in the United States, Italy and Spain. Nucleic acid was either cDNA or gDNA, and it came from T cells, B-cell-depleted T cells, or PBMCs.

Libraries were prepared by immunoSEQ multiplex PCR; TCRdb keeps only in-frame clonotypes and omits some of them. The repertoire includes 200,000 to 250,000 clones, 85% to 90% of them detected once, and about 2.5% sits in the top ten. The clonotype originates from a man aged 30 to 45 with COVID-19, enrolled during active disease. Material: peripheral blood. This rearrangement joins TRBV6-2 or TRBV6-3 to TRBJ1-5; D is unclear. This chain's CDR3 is CASSYSLHSNQPQHF. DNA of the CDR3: TGTGCCAGCAGTTACTCGTTACACAGCAATCAGCCCCAGCATTTT.